This TCR beta chain originates from a study of blood T cell repertoires in COVID-19. As for the study in general: T cells, B-cell-depleted T cells, or PBMCs supplied cDNA or gDNA.

Participants spanned ages about 18 to 90 years and resided in fewer than 30 US areas. Participant-reported clinical history was the basis for cohort assignment. In the authors' workflow: Estimation of nucleated cell counts was performed using reference gene primer amplification. TCRdb keeps only in-frame clones here, not all; method: immunoSEQ multiplex PCR. The DNA was the basis for D and trimming; V, J and clone size are from that table. The profile shows 200,000 to 250,000 clones, under 90% of them singletons. Germline CDR1 SGHRS, CDR2 YFSETQ. CDR3 size: 15 residues. Between the trimmed V and J ends, which lost 0 bases and 0 bases, there was a span of 7 bases.

Sequenced: PBMCs or T cells enriched from blood (not recorded which). V gene TRBV5-1 combines with J gene TRBJ1-3; D unclear. This clonotype originated in a woman aged 55 to 70 who had recovered from COVID-19. This CDR3 is CASSLGGISGNTIYF. The CDR3 DNA reads as TGCGCCAGCAGCTTGGGAGGGATCTCTGGAAACACCATATATTTT.